This T cell receptor (beta chain) originates from a study of T cell repertoires in cytomegalovirus infection (dated by TCRdb to between 2017 and 2020). Looking at the study overall: Because public TCR beta signatures pointed to carriage of CMV infection together with the matching HLA type, the HLA type of each donor mattered for the analysis.

TCRdb shows the sequencer as Illumina HiSeq 1500. In-frame beta chains were kept once TCRdb had trimmed the public reads at Q25 with fastp and called clones with MiXCR. Records with the same CDR3 protein are collapsed into one entry carrying the most frequent genes and DNA. Counted in this sample were under 800,000 distinct CDR3 sequences; 20% to 25% of them appeared once. The ten top clones hold 8% of the sample. This clonotype occurred many times. The specificity of this receptor is unknown. No base-level quality is on record; no much larger clone is a single base apart. The CDR3 covers 15 residues, taking in both the cysteine and the phenylalanine. Only CDR3 DNA is held: 45 bases, read in frame from base 1. According to the germline V gene, CDR1 reads ENHRY and CDR2 reads SYGVKD. The junction shows trimming of 4 bases on V and 0 bases on J, plus 12 bases between the germline ends. Results the study describes overall, beyond this receptor: In the ex vivo response, HLA-C-restricted CMV-specific TCR beta clonotypes were dominant, and in two of eight donors the single most frequent clonotype came from this HLA-C-restricted group. In both this cohort and an independent cohort of 350 to 400 donors, the cumulative frequency of public TCR beta family members distinguished carriers of CMV infection plus the relevant HLA type.

Here the chain combines TRBV10-3 and TRBJ1-1, with the D gene not clear enough to name. The receptor was isolated from a human donor in good health (CMV status not recorded). Some clones in this sample may be carry-over from other donors' samples. The sequenced sample was CD8+ T cells from PBMCs. The CDR3 protein sequence reads: CAISVGDSMNTEAFF. The DNA sequence reads TGTGCCATCAGTGTTGGAGATTCCATGAACACTGAAGCTTTCTTT.